This T cell receptor (beta chain) appears in the sequencing data of a study of Ad26.COV2.S vaccination and SARS-CoV-2 variants. Whole-study context: In the study, Ad26.COV2.S was injected intramuscularly once, or twice 56 days apart.

Findings of the study overall: Higher spike-specific TCR breadth was found in vaccine recipients than in placebo recipients. Analyses that measured TCR breadth and depth may have underestimated total T cell responses. Placebo recipients and vaccine recipients were similar in non-spike TCR breadth.

Note on this clone: Its matching antigen is unknown.

The treatment: around 19 received Ad26.COV2.S at low or high dose, single or two shots; five or six received placebo; per-sample allocation not given. Sample collection was performed on day 63 after the first vaccine or placebo injection. Clones were sequenced by immunoSEQ multiplex PCR, and TCRdb holds only the in-frame ones, with some missing. The sample lists more than 400,000 clones, 80% to 95% occurring once. This specimen was peripheral blood, taken in a trial of Ad26.COV2.S vaccine versus placebo. The sequence was collected from a person aged 18-65 years who received the Ad26.COV2.S COVID-19 vaccine or a placebo.

The CDR3 loop reads CATSDHGTSVYTQYF. DNA for the CDR3: TGTGCCACCAGTGATCACGGGACTAGCGTTTATACGCAGTATTTT. The chain joins TRBV24-1 to TRBJ2-3; 10 bases agree with TRBD2. The CDR3 runs to 15 residues. Trimming removed 3 bases from V and 7 bases from J; junction bases left unmatched: 6. CDR1 and CDR2 from the germline V gene are KGHDR and SFDVKD.